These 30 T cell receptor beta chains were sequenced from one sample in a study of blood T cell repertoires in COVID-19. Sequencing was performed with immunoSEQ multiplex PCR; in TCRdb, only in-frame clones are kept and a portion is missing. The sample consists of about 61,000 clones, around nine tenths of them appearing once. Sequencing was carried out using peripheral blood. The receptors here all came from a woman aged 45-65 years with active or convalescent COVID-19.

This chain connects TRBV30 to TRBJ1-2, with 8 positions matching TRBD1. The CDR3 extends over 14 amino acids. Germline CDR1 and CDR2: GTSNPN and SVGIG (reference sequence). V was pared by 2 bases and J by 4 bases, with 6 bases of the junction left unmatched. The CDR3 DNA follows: TGTGCCTGGAGTTCCCTCGGGACAGGCTATGGCTACACCTTC. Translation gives CAWSSLGTGYGYTF. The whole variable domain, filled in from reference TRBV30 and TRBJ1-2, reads SQTIHQWPATLVQPVGSPLSLECTVEGTSNPNLYWYRQAAGRGLQLLFYSVGIGQISSEVPQNLSASRPQDRQFILSSKKLLLSDSGFYLCAWSSLGTGYGYTFGSGTRLTVV.

CDR3 in amino acids: CASSQTLAMNSYEQYF. DNA for the CDR3: TGTGCCAGCAGCCAGACCCTAGCGATGAACTCCTACGAGCAGTACTTC. The rearrangement uses TRBV7-2 and TRBJ2-7, with a tentative D call TRBD2 (6 bases). Trimming cost V 5 bases and J 0 bases, with 17 bases left between them. CDR3 length: 16 amino acids. Germline assignment: CDR1 SGHTA and CDR2 FQGNSA.

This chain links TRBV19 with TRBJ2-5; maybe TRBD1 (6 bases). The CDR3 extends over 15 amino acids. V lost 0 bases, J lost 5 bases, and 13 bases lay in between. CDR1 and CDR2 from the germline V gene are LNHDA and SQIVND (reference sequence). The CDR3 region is CASSIDNRAIETQYF. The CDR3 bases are TGTGCCAGTAGTATAGATAACAGGGCGATCGAGACCCAGTACTTC.

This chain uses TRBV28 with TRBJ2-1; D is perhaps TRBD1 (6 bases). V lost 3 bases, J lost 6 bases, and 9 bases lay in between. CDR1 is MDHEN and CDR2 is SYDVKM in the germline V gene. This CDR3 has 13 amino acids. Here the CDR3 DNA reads TGTGCCAGCAGTTTTGGACAGACCAATGAGCAGTTCTTC. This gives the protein CASSFGQTNEQFF.

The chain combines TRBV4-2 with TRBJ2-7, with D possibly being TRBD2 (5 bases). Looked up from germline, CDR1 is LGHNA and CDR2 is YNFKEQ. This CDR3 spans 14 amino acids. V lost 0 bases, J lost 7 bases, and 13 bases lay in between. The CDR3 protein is CASSQEDLAREQYF. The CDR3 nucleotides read TGTGCCAGCAGCCAAGAGGATCTAGCTCGGGAGCAGTACTTC.

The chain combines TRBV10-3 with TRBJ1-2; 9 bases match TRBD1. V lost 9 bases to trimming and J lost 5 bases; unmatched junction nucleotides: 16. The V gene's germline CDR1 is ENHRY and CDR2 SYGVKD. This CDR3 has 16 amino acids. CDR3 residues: CAMAGQGAELGYGYTF. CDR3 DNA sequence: TGTGCCATGGCGGGACAGGGTGCAGAGTTGGGTTATGGCTACACCTTC.

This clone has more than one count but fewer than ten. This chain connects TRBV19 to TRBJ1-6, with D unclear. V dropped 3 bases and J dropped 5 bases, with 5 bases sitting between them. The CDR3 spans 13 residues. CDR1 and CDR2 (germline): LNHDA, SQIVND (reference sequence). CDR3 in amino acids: CASSISDNSPLHF. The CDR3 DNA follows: TGTGCCAGTAGTATCTCTGATAATTCACCCCTCCACTTT.

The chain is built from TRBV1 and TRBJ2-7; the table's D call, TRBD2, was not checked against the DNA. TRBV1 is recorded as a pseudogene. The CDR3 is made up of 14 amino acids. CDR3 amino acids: CTSRGTSGAYEQYF. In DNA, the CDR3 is TGCACCAGCAGGGGGACTAGCGGGGCCTACGAGCAGTACTTC.

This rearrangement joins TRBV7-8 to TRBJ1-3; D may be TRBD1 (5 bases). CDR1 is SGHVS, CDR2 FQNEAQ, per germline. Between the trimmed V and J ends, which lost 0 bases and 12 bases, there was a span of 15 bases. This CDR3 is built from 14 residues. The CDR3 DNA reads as TGTGCCAGCAGCTTAGCCCATCTACAGGATAGCATATATTTT. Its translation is CASSLAHLQDSIYF.

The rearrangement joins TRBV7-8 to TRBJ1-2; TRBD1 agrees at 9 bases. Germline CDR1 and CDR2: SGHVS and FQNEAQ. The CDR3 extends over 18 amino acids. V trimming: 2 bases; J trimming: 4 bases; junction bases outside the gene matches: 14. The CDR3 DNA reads TGTGCCAGCAGCTTATACTTGCGGACAGGGGCACTCAGCTATGGCTACACCTTC. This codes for CASSLYLRTGALSYGYTF.

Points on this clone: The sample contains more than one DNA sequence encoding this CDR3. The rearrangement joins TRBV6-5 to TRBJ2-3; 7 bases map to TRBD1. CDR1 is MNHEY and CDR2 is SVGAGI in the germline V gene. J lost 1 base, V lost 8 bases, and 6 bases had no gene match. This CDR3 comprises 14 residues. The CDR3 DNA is TGTGCCAGCGACCGACAGGGCCGCACAGATACGCAGTATTTT. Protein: CASDRQGRTDTQYF.

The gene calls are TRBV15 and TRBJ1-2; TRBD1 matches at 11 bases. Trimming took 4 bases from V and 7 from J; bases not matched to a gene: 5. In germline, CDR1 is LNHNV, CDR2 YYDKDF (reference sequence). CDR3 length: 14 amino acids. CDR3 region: CATSMDRGLSGYTF. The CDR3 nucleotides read TGTGCCACCAGCATGGACAGGGGGCTGAGTGGCTACACCTTC.

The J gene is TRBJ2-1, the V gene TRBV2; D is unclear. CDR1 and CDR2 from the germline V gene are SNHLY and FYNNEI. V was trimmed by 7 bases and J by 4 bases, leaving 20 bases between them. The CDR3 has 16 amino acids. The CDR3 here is CASTYPDSLLYNEQFF. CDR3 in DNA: TGTGCCAGCACCTATCCCGACTCCCTCCTATACAATGAGCAGTTCTTC.

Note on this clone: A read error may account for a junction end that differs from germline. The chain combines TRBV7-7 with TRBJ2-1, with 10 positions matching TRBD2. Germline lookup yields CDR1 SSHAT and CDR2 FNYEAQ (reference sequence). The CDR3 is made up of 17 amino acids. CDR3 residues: CASSPGLAGVGDNEQFF. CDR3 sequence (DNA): TGTGCTAGCAGCCCAGGGCTAGCGGGAGTTGGTGACAATGAGCAGTTCTTC.

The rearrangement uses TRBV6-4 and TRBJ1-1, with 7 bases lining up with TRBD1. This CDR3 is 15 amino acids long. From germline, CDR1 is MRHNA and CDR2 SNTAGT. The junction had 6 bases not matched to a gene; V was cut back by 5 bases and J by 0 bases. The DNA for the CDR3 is TGTGCCAGCAGTCCTTCGGGACAGATGAACACTGAAGCTTTCTTT. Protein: CASSPSGQMNTEAFF.

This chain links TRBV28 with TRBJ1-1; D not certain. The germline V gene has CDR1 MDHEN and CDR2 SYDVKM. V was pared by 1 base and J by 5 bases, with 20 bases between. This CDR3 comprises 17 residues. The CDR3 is CASSLYGPGSTETEAFF. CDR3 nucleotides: TGTGCCAGCAGTTTATATGGCCCGGGTTCGACCGAGACTGAAGCTTTCTTT.

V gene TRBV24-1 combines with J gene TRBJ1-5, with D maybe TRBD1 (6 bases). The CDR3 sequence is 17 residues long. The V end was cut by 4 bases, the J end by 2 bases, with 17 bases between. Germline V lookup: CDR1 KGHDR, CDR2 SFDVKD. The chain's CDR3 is CATSDLQGTLGNQPQHF. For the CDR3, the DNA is TGTGCCACCAGTGACCTACAGGGAACTTTAGGCAATCAGCCCCAGCATTTT.

This chain's CDR3 is CASSLERRVITEAFF. The CDR3 nucleotides read TGTGCCAGCAGCTTGGAGCGCAGGGTCATCACTGAAGCTTTCTTT. This chain connects TRBV5-4 to TRBJ1-1; D is possibly TRBD1 (5 bases). Per the germline V gene, CDR1 is SGHNT and CDR2 is YYREEE (reference sequence). V was cut by 0 bases and J by 4 bases, with 13 bases left in between. The CDR3 runs to 15 residues. The entire variable domain, with the rest obtained from reference TRBV5-4 and TRBJ1-1, is as follows: ETGVTQSPTHLIKTRGQQVTLRCSSQSGHNTVSWYQQALGQGPQFIFQYYREEENGRGNFPPRFSGLQFPNYSSELNVNALELDDSALYLCASSLERRVITEAFFGQGTRLTVV.

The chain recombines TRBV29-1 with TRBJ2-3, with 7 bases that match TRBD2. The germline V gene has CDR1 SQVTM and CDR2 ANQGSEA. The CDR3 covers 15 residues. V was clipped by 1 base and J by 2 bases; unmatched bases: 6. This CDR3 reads CSVEGSSGPTDTQYF. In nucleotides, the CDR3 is TGCAGCGTTGAAGGGTCTAGCGGCCCCACAGATACGCAGTATTTT.

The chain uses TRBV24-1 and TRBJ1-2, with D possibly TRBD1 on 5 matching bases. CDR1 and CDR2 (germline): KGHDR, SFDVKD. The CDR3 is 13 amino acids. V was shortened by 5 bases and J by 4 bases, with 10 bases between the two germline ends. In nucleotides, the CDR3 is TGTGCCACCAGTGGGAGGGACCCCTATGGCTACACCTTC. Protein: CATSGRDPYGYTF.

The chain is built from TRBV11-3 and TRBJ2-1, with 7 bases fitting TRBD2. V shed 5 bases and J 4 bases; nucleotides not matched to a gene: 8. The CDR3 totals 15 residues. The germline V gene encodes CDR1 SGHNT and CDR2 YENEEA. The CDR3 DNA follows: TGTGCCAGCAGCCCGCCGGGGGGTGCGTACAATGAGCAGTTCTTC. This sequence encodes CASSPPGGAYNEQFF.

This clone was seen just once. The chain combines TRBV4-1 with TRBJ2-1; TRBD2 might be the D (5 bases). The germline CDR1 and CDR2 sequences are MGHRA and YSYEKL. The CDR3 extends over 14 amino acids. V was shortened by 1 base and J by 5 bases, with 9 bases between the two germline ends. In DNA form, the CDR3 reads TGCGCCAGCAGCCAAGGGACTCACAACAATGAGCAGTTCTTC. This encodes CASSQGTHNNEQFF.

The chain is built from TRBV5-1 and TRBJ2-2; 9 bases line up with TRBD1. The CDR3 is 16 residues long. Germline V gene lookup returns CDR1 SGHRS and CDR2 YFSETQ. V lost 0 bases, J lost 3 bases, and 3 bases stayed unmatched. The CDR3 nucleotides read TGCGCCAGCAGCTTGGAACAGGGGGCGTACACCGGGGAGCTGTTTTTT. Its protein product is CASSLEQGAYTGELFF.

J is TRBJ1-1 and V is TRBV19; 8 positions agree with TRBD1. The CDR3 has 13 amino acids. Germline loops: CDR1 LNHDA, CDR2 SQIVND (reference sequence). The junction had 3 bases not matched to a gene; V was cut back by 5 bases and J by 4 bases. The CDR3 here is CASSFGQGTEAFF. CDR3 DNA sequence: TGTGCCAGTAGTTTCGGACAGGGCACTGAAGCTTTCTTT.

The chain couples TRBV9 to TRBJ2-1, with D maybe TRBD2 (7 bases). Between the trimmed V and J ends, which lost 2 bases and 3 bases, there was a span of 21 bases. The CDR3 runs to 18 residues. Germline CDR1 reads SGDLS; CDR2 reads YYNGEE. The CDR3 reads CASSVGGHGAGFYNEQFF. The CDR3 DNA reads TGTGCCAGCAGCGTGGGGGGGCATGGAGCGGGATTCTACAATGAGCAGTTCTTC.

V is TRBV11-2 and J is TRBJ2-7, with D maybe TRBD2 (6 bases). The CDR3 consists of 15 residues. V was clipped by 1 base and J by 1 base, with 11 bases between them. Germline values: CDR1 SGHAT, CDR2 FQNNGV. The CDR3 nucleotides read TGTGCCAGCAGCTTAGTTACGGGAGAGTCCTACGAGCAGTACTTC. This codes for CASSLVTGESYEQYF.

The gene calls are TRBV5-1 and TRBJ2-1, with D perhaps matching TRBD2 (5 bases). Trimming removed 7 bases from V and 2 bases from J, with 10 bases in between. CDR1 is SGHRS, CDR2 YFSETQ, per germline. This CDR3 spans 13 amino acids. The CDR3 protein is CASADLAYNEQFF. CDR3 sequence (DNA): TGCGCCAGCGCGGACTTAGCCTACAATGAGCAGTTCTTC.

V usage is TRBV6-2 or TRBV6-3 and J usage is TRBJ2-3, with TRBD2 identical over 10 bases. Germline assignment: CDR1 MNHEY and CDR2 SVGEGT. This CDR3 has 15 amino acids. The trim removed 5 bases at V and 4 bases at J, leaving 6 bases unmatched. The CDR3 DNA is TGTGCCAGCAGTGGAAAGAGCGGGAGGGCAGATACGCAGTATTTT. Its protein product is CASSGKSGRADTQYF.

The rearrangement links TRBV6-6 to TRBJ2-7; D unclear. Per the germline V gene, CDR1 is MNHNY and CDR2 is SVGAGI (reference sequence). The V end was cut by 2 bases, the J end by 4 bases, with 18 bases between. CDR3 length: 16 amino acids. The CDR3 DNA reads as TGTGCCAGCAGTTACGACTTCGGCCTCCTGTTTTACGAGCAGTACTTC. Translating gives CASSYDFGLLFYEQYF.

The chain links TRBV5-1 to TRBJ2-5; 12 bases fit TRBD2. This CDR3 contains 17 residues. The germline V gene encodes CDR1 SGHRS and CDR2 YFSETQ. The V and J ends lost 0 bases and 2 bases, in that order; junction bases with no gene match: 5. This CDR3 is CASSLGGLAGNQETQYF. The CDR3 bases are TGCGCCAGCAGCTTGGGCGGACTAGCGGGGAATCAAGAGACCCAGTACTTC. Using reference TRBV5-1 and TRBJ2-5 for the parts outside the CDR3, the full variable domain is KAGVTQTPRYLIKTRGQQVTLSCSPISGHRSVSWYQQTPGQGLQFLFEYFSETQRNKGNFPGRFSGRQFSNSRSEMNVSTLELGDSALYLCASSLGGLAGNQETQYFGPGTRLLVL.